This entry features one TCR beta chain sequence. The CDR3 is 15 amino acids. The trim removed 4 bases at V and 5 bases at J, leaving 7 bases unmatched. Germline V gene lookup returns CDR1 SGHNT and CDR2 YYREEE (reference sequence). The sample originates from a study of blood T cell repertoires in COVID-19. At the level of the study: Spain, Italy and the United States supplied samples that represented acute and convalescent COVID-19.

The table came from immunoSEQ multiplex PCR; TCRdb's copy has only in-frame clones and leaves some out. The sample gives more than 120,000 clones, 70% to 90% of which show up once; 28% is in the top ten. Sequencing was carried out using peripheral blood. J is TRBJ2-1 and V is TRBV5-4; 9 bases align to TRBD2. The TCR sequence derives from a human donor in a cohort sampled during active COVID-19. The DNA for the CDR3 is TGTGCCAGCAGCCGCGGACTAGCGTTGAACAATGAGCAGTTCTTC. Translation: CASSRGLALNNEQFF.